The 8 T cell receptor beta chains reported below all come from one sample, sequenced in a study of shared clonotypes between healthy human individuals. Only in-frame clones appear in the TCRdb table, and some are missing; sequencing was by immunoSEQ multiplex PCR. This table has 2 million to 2.5 million clones, 85% to 95% appearing once. The sample comprised naive CD4+ T cells from PBMCs. Described subset: CD45RA+ positively selected. Source of these receptors: a man aged 18 to 30 in good health. Some clones in this sample may be carry-over from other donors' samples.

CDR3 residues: CASSPPGTGWYNEQFF. The CDR3 DNA is TGCGCCAGCAGCCCCCCGGGGACAGGGTGGTACAATGAGCAGTTCTTC. V and J are TRBV5-1 and TRBJ2-1; 9 bases agree with TRBD1. V shed 4 bases and J 4 bases; nucleotides not matched to a gene: 9. Per germline, CDR1 SGHRS and CDR2 YFSETQ. The CDR3 length is 16 residues.

The chain links TRBV6-6 to TRBJ1-2; D call uncertain. This CDR3 contains 10 residues. Trimming left V 5 bases short and J 8 bases short, with 6 bases between. Germline CDR1 and CDR2: MNHNY and SVGAGI (reference sequence). CDR3 in amino acids: CASSLIGYTF. As DNA, the CDR3 is TGTGCCAGCAGTCTCATAGGCTACACCTTC.

V usage is TRBV6-1 and J usage is TRBJ2-2; no definite D call. Germline V CDR1 and CDR2: MNHNS, SASEGT. Trimming removed 5 bases from V and 5 bases from J, with 6 bases in between. The CDR3 spans 12 residues. The CDR3: CASSLSTGELFF. As DNA, the CDR3 is TGTGCCAGCAGTCTATCTACCGGGGAGCTGTTTTTT.

The chain uses TRBV28 and TRBJ1-5; 7 positions agree with TRBD1. The CDR3 covers 17 residues. Germline V gives CDR1 MDHEN, CDR2 SYDVKM. V shed 3 bases and J 2 bases; nucleotides not matched to a gene: 10. The CDR3, as DNA: TGTGCCAGCAGTTTCTTCACAGGGGCAATGGGCAATCAGCCCCAGCATTTT. It yields the protein CASSFFTGAMGNQPQHF.

This clone occurred once. The rearrangement uses TRBV15 and TRBJ1-3, with a weak D call TRBD1 (5 bases). CDR1 is LNHNV, CDR2 YYDKDF, per germline (reference sequence). CDR3 length equals 17 residues. The V gene lost 2 bases and the J gene lost 0 bases, with 14 bases spanning the gap. The chain's CDR3 is CATSRTGGTISGNTIYF. Written as DNA, the CDR3 is TGTGCCACCAGCAGAACCGGGGGAACAATCTCTGGAAACACCATATATTTT.

The chain couples TRBV6-5 to TRBJ1-5; 8 positions agree with TRBD1. V trimming: 5 bases; J trimming: 9 bases; junction bases outside the gene matches: 6. The CDR3 runs 13 residues. Per the germline V gene, CDR1 is MNHEY and CDR2 is SVGAGI. Written as DNA, the CDR3 is TGTGCCAGCAGTGCCGGGACAGGCCTGCCCCAGCATTTT. It codes for CASSAGTGLPQHF.

The J gene is TRBJ1-4, the V gene TRBV5-4; maybe TRBD1 (6 bases). Germline V gene sequence: CDR1 SGHNT, CDR2 YYREEE (reference sequence). The CDR3 sequence is 15 residues long. Trimming cost V 4 bases and J 7 bases, with 17 bases left between them. CDR3 region: CASSLVSGGGEKLFF. CDR3 nucleotides: TGTGCCAGCAGCCTTGTATCCGGGGGCGGTGAAAAACTGTTTTTT.

The chain recombines TRBV5-1 with TRBJ2-3, with 7 bases lining up with TRBD2. This CDR3 is built from 15 residues. The trim removed 5 bases at V and 4 bases at J, leaving 10 bases unmatched. The germline gives CDR1 SGHRS, CDR2 YFSETQ. The CDR3 DNA reads TGCGCCAGCAGGCCCGGGGGGAGGGACGCAGATACGCAGTATTTT. It codes for CASRPGGRDADTQYF.